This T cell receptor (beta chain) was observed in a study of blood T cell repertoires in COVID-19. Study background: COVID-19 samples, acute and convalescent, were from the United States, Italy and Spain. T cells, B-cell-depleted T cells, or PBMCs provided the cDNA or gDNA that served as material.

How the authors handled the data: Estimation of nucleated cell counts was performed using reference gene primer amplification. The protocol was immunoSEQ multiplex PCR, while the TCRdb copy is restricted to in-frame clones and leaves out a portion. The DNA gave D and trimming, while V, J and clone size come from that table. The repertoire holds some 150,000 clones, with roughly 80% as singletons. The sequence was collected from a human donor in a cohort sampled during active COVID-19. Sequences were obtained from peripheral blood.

The CDR3 sequence: CASSLLDRGAYGYTF. The CDR3 DNA follows: TGTGCCAGCAGCCTCCTGGACAGGGGAGCCTATGGCTACACCTTC. The chain combines TRBV28 with TRBJ1-2; 9 bases are a match to TRBD1. The J segment lost 4 bases and the V segment lost 6 bases, leaving 9 bases of the junction unmatched. The CDR3 runs 15 residues. CDR1 is MDHEN, CDR2 SYDVKM, per germline.